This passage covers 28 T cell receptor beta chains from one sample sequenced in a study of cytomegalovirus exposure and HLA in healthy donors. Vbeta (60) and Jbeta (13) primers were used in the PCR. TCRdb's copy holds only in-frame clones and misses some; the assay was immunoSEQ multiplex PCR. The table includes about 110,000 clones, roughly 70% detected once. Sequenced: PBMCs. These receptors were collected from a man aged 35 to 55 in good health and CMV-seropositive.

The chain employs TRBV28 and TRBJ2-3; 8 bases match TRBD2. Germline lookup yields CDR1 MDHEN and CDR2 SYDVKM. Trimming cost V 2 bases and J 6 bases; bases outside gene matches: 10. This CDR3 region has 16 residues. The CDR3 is CASSLGGAGAEDTQYF. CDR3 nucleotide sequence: TGTGCCAGCAGTTTAGGGGGAGCGGGAGCGGAGGATACGCAGTATTTT. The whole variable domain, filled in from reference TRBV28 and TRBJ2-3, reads DVKVTQSSRYLVKRTGEKVFLECVQDMDHENMFWYRQDPGLGLRLIYFSYDVKMKEKGDIPEGYSVSREKKERFSLILESASTNQTSMYLCASSLGGAGAEDTQYFGPGTRLTVL.

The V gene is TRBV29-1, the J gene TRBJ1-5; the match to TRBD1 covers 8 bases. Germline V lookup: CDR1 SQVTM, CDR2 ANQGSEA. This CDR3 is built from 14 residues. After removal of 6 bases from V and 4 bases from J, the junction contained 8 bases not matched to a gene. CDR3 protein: CSVVTGEKNQPQHF. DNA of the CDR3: TGCAGCGTAGTGACAGGGGAAAAAAATCAGCCCCAGCATTTT. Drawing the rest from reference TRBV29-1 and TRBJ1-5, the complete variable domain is SAVISQKPSRDICQRGTSLTIQCQVDSQVTMMFWYRQQPGQSLTLIATANQGSEATYESGFVIDKFPISRPNLTFSTLTVSNMSPEDSSIYLCSVVTGEKNQPQHFGDGTRLSIL.

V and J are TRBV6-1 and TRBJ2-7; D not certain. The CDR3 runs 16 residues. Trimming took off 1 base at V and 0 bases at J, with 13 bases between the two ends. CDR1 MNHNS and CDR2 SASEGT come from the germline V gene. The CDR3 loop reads CASSEVFGQFSYEQYF. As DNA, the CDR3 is TGTGCCAGCAGTGAAGTTTTTGGCCAGTTCTCCTACGAGCAGTACTTC.

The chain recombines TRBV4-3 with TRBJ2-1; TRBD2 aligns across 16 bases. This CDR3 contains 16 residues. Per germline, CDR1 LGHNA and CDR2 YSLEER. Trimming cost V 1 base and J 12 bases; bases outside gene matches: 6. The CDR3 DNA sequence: TGCGCCAGCAGCCAAGCGGGACTAGCGGGAGGGTCCGGGCAGTTCTTC. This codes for CASSQAGLAGGSGQFF.

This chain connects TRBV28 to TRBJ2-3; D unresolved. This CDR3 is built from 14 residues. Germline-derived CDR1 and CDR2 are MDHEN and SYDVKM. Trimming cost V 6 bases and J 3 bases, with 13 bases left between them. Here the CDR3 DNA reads TGTGCCAGCAGCTTACCCCTTGCGACAGATACGCAGTATTTT. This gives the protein CASSLPLATDTQYF.

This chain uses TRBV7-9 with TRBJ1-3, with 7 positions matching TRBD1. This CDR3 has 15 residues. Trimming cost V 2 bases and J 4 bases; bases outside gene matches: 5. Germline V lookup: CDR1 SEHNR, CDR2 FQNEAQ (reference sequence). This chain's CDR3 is CASSLKGASGNTIYF. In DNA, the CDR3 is TGTGCCAGCAGCTTAAAGGGGGCTTCCGGAAACACCATATATTTT.

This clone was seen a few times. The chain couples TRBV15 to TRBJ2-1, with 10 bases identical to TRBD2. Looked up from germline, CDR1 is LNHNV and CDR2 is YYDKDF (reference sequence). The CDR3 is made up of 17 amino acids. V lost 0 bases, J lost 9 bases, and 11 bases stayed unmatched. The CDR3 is CATSRDIWIAGGGEQFF. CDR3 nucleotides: TGTGCCACCAGCAGAGATATATGGATAGCGGGAGGTGGTGAGCAGTTCTTC.

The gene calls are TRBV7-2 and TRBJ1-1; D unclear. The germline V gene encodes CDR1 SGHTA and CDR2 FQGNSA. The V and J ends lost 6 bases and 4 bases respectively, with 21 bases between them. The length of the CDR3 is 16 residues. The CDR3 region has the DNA TGTGCCAGCAGTACCTTCATAGGTTCTGGGAGCACTGAAGCTTTCTTT. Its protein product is CASSTFIGSGSTEAFF.

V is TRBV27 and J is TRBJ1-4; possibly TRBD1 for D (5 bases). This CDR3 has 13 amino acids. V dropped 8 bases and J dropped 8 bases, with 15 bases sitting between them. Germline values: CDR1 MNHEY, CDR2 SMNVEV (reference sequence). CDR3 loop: CASSWGVGEKLFF. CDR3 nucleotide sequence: TGTGCCAGCTCGTGGGGGGTTGGGGAAAAACTGTTTTTT.

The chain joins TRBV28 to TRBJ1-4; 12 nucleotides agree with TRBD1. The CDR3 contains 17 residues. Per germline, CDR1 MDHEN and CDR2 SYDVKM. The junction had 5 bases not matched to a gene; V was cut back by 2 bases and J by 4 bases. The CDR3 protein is CASSLGTGGAVNEKLFF. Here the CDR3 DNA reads TGTGCCAGCAGTTTAGGGACAGGGGGCGCCGTTAATGAAAAACTGTTTTTT.

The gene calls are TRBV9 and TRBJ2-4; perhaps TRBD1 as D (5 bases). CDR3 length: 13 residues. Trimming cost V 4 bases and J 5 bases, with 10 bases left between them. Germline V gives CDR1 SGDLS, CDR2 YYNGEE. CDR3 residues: CASSLSTENIQYF. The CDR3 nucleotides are TGTGCCAGCAGCCTTTCGACAGAAAACATTCAGTACTTC.

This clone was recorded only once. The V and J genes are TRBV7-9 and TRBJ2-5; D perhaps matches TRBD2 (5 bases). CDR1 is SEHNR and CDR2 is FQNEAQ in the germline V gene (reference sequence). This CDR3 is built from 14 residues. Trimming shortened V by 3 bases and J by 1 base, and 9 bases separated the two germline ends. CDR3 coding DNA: TGTGCCAGCAGCTTTTGGACTCTCCAAGAGACCCAGTACTTC. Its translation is CASSFWTLQETQYF.

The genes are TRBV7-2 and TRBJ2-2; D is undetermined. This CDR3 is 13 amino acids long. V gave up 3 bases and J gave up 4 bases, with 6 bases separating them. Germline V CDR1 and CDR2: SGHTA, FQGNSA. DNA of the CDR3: TGTGCCAGCAGCTTGACTTTCACCGGGGAGCTGTTTTTT. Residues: CASSLTFTGELFF.

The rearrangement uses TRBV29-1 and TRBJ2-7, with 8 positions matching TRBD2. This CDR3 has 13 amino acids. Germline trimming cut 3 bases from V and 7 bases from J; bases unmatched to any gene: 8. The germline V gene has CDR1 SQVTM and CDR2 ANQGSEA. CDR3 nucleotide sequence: TGCAGCGTTGAGGAAGCGGGAGATCGGGAGCAGTACTTC. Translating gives CSVEEAGDREQYF.

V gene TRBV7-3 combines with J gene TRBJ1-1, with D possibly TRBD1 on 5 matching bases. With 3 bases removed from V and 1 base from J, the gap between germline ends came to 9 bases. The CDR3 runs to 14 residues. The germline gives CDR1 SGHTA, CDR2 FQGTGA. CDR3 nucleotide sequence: TGTGCCAGCAGCTTTGGGCAGGGGAACACTGAAGCTTTCTTT. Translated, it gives CASSFGQGNTEAFF.

The CDR3 sequence: CASSVDSSGRAEQFF. As DNA, the CDR3 is TGTGCCAGCAGCGTAGACTCTAGCGGGAGGGCGGAGCAGTTCTTC. The V gene is TRBV9, the J gene TRBJ2-1, with 12 bases matching TRBD2. Germline CDR1 is SGDLS and CDR2 is YYNGEE. There are 15 residues in the CDR3. J lost 10 bases, V lost 0 bases, and 5 bases had no gene match.

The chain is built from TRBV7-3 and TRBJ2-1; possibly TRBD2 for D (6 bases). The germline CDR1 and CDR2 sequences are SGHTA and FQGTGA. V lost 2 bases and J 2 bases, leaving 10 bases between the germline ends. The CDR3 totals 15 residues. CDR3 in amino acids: CASSLGGSAYNEQFF. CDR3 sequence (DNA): TGTGCCAGCAGCTTAGGAGGGAGTGCCTACAATGAGCAGTTCTTC.

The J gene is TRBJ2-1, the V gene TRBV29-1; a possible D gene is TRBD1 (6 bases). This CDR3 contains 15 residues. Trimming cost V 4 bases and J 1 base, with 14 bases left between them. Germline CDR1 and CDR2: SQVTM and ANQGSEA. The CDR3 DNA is TGCAGCGTTGCCCTTGTTGACAGGTCCTACAATGAGCAGTTCTTC. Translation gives CSVALVDRSYNEQFF.

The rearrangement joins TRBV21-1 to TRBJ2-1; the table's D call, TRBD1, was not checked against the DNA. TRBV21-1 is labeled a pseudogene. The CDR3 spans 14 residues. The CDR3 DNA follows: TGTGCCAGCAGCCTAGACAGGGGGCTTAATGAGCAGTTCTTC. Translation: CASSLDRGLNEQFF.

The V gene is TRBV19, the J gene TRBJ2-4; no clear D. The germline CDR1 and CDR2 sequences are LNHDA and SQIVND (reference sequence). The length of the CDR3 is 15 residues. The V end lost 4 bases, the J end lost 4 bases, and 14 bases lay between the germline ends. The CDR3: CASSTPGTAKNIQYF. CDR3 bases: TGTGCCAGTAGTACCCCCGGAACAGCTAAAAACATTCAGTACTTC.

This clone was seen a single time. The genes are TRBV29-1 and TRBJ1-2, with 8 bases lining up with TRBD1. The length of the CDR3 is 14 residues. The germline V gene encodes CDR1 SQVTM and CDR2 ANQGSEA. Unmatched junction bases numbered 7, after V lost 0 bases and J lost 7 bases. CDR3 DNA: TGCAGCGTTGAAGATTCAACAGGGGGTTCTGGCTACACCTTC. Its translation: CSVEDSTGGSGYTF. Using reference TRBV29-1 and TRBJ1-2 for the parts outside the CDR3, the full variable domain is SAVISQKPSRDICQRGTSLTIQCQVDSQVTMMFWYRQQPGQSLTLIATANQGSEATYESGFVIDKFPISRPNLTFSTLTVSNMSPEDSSIYLCSVEDSTGGSGYTFGSGTRLTVV.

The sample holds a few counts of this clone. CDR3 sequence (DNA): TGTGCCACCAACGGGGATTCCTACGAGCAGTACTTC. It yields the protein CATNGDSYEQYF. The J gene is TRBJ2-7, the V gene TRBV15, with D perhaps matching TRBD2 (5 bases). The V gene lost 7 bases and the J gene lost 1 base, with 8 bases spanning the gap. The germline V gene encodes CDR1 LNHNV and CDR2 YYDKDF (reference sequence). The CDR3 has 12 residues.

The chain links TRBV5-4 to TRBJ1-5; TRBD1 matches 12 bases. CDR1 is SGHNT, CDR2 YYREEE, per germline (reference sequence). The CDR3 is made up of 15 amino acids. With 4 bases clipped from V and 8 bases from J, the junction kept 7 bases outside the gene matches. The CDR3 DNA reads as TGTGCCAGCAGCGACGGGACAGGGGGCCCCGAGCCCCAGCATTTT. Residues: CASSDGTGGPEPQHF. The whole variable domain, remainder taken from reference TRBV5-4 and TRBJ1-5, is ETGVTQSPTHLIKTRGQQVTLRCSSQSGHNTVSWYQQALGQGPQFIFQYYREEENGRGNFPPRFSGLQFPNYSSELNVNALELDDSALYLCASSDGTGGPEPQHFGDGTRLSIL.

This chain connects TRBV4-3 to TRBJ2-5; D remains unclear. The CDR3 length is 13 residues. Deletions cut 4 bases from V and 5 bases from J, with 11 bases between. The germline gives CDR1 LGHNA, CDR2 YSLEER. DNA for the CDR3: TGCGCCAGCAGCCCTACGGGTCGGGAGACCCAGTACTTC. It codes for CASSPTGRETQYF.

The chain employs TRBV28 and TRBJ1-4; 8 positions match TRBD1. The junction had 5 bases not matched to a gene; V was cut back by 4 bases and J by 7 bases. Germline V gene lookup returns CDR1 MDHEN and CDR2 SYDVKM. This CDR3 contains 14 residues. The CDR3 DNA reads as TGTGCCAGCAGTTCGGCACAGGGGGGTGAAAAACTGTTTTTT. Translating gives CASSSAQGGEKLFF.

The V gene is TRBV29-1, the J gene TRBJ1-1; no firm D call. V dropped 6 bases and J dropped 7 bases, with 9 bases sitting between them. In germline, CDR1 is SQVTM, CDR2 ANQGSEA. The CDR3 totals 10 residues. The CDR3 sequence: CSVKEGEAFF. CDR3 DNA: TGCAGCGTCAAGGAGGGTGAAGCTTTCTTT.

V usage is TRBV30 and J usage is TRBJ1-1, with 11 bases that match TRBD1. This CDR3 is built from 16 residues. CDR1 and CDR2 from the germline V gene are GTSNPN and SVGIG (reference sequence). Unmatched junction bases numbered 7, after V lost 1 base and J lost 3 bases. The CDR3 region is CAWSGGTGGFDTEAFF. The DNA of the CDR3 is TGTGCCTGGAGTGGAGGGACAGGGGGATTCGACACTGAAGCTTTCTTT.

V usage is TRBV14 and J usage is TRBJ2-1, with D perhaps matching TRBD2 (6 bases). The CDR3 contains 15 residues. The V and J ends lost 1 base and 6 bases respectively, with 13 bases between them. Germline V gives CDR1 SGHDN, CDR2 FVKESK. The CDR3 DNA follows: TGTGCCAGCAGCCAAGTCGGAGGGGTACGCAATGAGCAGTTCTTC. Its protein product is CASSQVGGVRNEQFF.